A selection of T cell receptor beta chains follows, all from one sample in a study of neoadjuvant nivolumab and ipilimumab in lung cancer. Produced via immunoSEQ multiplex PCR; TCRdb's table is partial and in-frame only. This table holds just under 4,000 clones, 75% to 85% found once. The starting material was peripheral blood, obtained after neoadjuvant nivolumab, alone or with ipilimumab, at or shortly before surgery. Receptor source: an adult with non-small cell lung cancer. The CDR3 runs from the conserved cysteine through the conserved F or W. The D gene is left open where the match is weak. Only part of the rows carry a size: once, few, many, or a class if the clone is expanded.

V	D	J	size	DNA	CDR3
TRBV18	-	TRBJ2-5	-	TGTGCCAGCTCAACTACACCAGGGTCAGAGACCCAGTACTTC	CASSTTPGSETQYF
TRBV2	TRBD2	TRBJ2-7	-	TGTGCCAGCAGTTCTAGCGGCTACGAGCAGTACTTC	CASSSSGYEQYF
TRBV6-5	-	TRBJ2-7	few	TGTGCCAGCAGTTACAAGGGGCAGGGGAACGACGAGCAGTACTTC	CASSYKGQGNDEQYF
TRBV5-4	TRBD1	TRBJ1-2	-	TGTGCCAGCAGCTGGGGGGGACAGGGCCGGTATGGCTACACCTTC	CASSWGGQGRYGYTF
TRBV23-1	-	TRBJ1-1	-	TGCGCCAGCAGTCAACAAGAAGTAATGAACACTGAAGCTTTCTTT	CASSQQEVMNTEAFF
TRBV30	-	TRBJ1-5	-	TGTGCCTGGAGTAGCGGGACTAGGGCAGGTCTAGGTCGGGATCAGCCCCAGCATTTT	CAWSSGTRAGLGRDQPQHF
TRBV20-1	-	TRBJ1-1	-	TGCGTAGTGGCGGTGAACACTGAAGCTTTCTTT	CVVAVNTEAFF
TRBV15	-	TRBJ1-6	-	TGTGCCACCAGCACAGGATACCAAGGGACCTCACCCCTCCACTTT	CATSTGYQGTSPLHF
TRBV19	-	TRBJ1-2	few	TGTGCCAGTAGTATAGATCTCCAGGGTCATGGCTACACCTTC	CASSIDLQGHGYTF
TRBV28	-	TRBJ2-7	-	TGTGCCACCAGGAGGTTTGGGGACGAGCAGTACTTC	CATRRFGDEQYF
TRBV5-5	TRBD1	TRBJ1-5	-	TGTGCCAGCAGTTATCTTCCGGGACAGGGAAATGTCGGTGGTCAGCCCCAGCATTTT	CASSYLPGQGNVGGQPQHF
TRBV12-5	-	TRBJ1-1	-	TGTGCTAGTGGTGCTCAAGTCACTGAAGCTTTCTTT	CASGAQVTEAFF
TRBV7-2	-	TRBJ1-2	-	TGTGCCAGCAGCTTTAACAGGGAAGCTAACTATGGCTACACCTTC	CASSFNREANYGYTF
TRBV19	-	TRBJ1-6	few	TGTGCCAGTAGTATAATGGAGGGGCAAAATTCACCCCTCCACTTT	CASSIMEGQNSPLHF
TRBV29-1	-	TRBJ2-5	few	TGCAGCGTTGAAGAAGGCCCAGGGGTGGGTGGTGAGACCCAGTACTTC	CSVEEGPGVGGETQYF
TRBV30	-	TRBJ1-1	once	TGTGCCTGGAGTCATCCCGGGACCCAAGGGGTAGGTGAAGCTTTCTTT	CAWSHPGTQGVGEAFF
TRBV10-1	-	TRBJ1-1	-	TGCGCCAGCAGTGAGTCTTCAGCAAACACTGAAGCTTTCTTT	CASSESSANTEAFF
TRBV6-5	TRBD1	TRBJ1-2	-	TGTGCCAGCAGTTGGACAGGGTCCCCAGAAACTAGTGGCTACACCTTC	CASSWTGSPETSGYTF
TRBV9	-	TRBJ2-1	once	TGTGCCAGCAGCGTAGGAGACTCCTACAATGAGCAGTTCTTC	CASSVGDSYNEQFF
TRBV6-1	TRBD1	TRBJ2-7	once	TGTGCCAGCAGTGGGCGGACAGGGTACTCCTACGAGCAGTACTTC	CASSGRTGYSYEQYF
TRBV6-5	TRBD1	TRBJ1-2	-	TGTGCCAGCAGCCAGACGGGACAGGGATTTTTAGGCTACACCTTC	CASSQTGQGFLGYTF
TRBV5-5	TRBD1	TRBJ1-1	-	TGTGCCAGCAGTTCTTGGGACAGGAGGGAGACTGAAGCTTTCTTT	CASSSWDRRETEAFF
TRBV6-1	-	TRBJ1-4	-	TGTGCCAGCAGTTCTCACATTTGGCAACTGTTTTTT	CASSSHIWQLFF
TRBV6-6	-	TRBJ1-1	few	TGTGCCAGCAATTTCAACACTGAAGCTTTCTTT	CASNFNTEAFF
TRBV5-1	-	TRBJ2-6	-	TGCGCCAGCAGCTTGGGACAGAAAAGAGGTTCTGGGGCCAACGTCCTGACTTTC	CASSLGQKRGSGANVLTF
TRBV7-2	-	TRBJ1-2	-	TGTGCCAGCATCCACGGAGTGGGGTACTATGGCTACACCTTC	CASIHGVGYYGYTF
TRBV27	-	TRBJ1-2	-	TGTGCCAGCCGGGCCTATGACAGGCAATATGGCTACACCTTC	CASRAYDRQYGYTF
TRBV30	-	TRBJ1-2	-	TGTGCCTGGAGTGATAGTACGGTCGTGAGCATTGGCTACACCTTC	CAWSDSTVVSIGYTF